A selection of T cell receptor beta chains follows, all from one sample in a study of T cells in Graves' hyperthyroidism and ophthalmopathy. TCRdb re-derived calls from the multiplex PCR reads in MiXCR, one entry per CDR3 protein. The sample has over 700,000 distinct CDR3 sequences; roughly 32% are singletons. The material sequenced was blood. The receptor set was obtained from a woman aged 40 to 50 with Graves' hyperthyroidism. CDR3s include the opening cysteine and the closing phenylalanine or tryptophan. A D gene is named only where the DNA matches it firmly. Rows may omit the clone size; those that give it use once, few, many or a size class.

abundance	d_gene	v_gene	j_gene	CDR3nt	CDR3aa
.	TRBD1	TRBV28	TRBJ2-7	TGTGCCAGCGGGACAGAGGATACCTACGAGCAGTACTTC	CASGTEDTYEQYF
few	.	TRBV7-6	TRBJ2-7	TGTGCCAGCAGTCCCCTTGAGGACCGCCCCTACGAGCAGTACTTC	CASSPLEDRPYEQYF
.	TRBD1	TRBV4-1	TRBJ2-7	TGCGCCAGCAGCCAAGGGGACAGGGGGGCACACGAGCAGTACTTC	CASSQGDRGAHEQYF
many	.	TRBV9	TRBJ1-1	TGTGCCAGCAGCGTAGCCGGGAACGTTGAAGCTTTCTTT	CASSVAGNVEAFF
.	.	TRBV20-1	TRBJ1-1	TGCAGTGCTAGATCGGGGGTTACTGAAGCTTTCTTT	CSARSGVTEAFF
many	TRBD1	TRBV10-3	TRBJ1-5	TGTGCCACCCACAGGGGCCCCAATCAGCCCCAGCATTTT	CATHRGPNQPQHF
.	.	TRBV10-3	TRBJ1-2	TGTGCCATCAGTGAGTCACGAGGGGATTATGGCTACACCTTC	CAISESRGDYGYTF
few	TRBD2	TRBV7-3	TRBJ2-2	TGTGCCAGCAGCTTAAGGGGACTAGCGGGGAACACCGGGGAGCTGTTTTTT	CASSLRGLAGNTGELFF
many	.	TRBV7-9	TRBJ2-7	TGTGCCAGCAGCTATGACACCTTCTCCTACGAGCAGTACTTC	CASSYDTFSYEQYF
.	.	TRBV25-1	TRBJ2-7	TGTGCCAGCAGTGAAAATGGACCCACCTACGAGCAGTACTTC	CASSENGPTYEQYF
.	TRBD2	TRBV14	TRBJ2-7	TGCGCCAGCAGCCCTACTAACAAGCGGGGGCTCTCCTACGAGCAGTACTTC	CASSPTNKRGLSYEQYF
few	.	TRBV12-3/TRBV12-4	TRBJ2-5	TGTGCCAGCAGTTTAGGGCCGGGGGATAGAGAGACCCAGTACTTC	CASSLGPGDRETQYF
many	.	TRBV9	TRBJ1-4	TGTGCCAGCAGCACTTTAGCGAGTAATAATGAAAAACTGTTTTTT	CASSTLASNNEKLFF
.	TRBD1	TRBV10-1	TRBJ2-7	TGCGCCAGCAGCGTCCAGGGGGCGAAATACGAGCAGTACTTC	CASSVQGAKYEQYF
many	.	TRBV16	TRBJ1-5	TGTGCCAGCAGCCAATCCCCCACAGATCAGCCCCAGCATTTT	CASSQSPTDQPQHF
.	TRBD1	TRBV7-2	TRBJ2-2	TGTGCCAGCAGAATTACAGGGGGCGCAACCGGGGAGCTGTTTTTT	CASRITGGATGELFF
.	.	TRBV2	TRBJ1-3	TGTGCCAGCAGTTACTCGAGATCCTCGTGGGGGGTCGCTGGAAACACCATATATTTT	CASSYSRSSWGVAGNTIYF
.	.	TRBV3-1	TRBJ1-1	TGTGCCAGCAGCCAAGATTGGGGGAGGACTGAAGCTTTCTTT	CASSQDWGRTEAFF
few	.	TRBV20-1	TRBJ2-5	TGCAGTGCTAGCGACTCTGAAGGAACAGGACAAGAGACCCAGTACTTC	CSASDSEGTGQETQYF
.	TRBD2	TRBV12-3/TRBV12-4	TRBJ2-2	TGTGCCAGCAGTTTGCCGGGACTAGCGGTGGCCGAGGAGCTGTTTTTT	CASSLPGLAVAEELFF
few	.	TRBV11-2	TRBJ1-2	TGTGCCAGCAGCGCTCTATTTGGGGGCCTCAACTATGGCTACACCTTC	CASSALFGGLNYGYTF
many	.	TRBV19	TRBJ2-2	TGTGCCAGCAGCGGGACAGGGAACACCGGGGAGCTGTTTTTT	CASSGTGNTGELFF
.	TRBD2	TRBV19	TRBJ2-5	TGTGCCAGTAGGGTAAGAGGGAGGGAAGAGACCCAGTACTTC	CASRVRGREETQYF
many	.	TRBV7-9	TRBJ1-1	TGTGCCAGCAGCTTAGCCTCCATTCTGGGCACTGAAGCTTTCTTT	CASSLASILGTEAFF
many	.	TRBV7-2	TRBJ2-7	TGTGCCAGCAGTCTAGGCCGGACATCTTCCTACGAGCAGTACTTC	CASSLGRTSSYEQYF
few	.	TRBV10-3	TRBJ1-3	TGTGCCAGCAGTTACGGGGGACTCTCTGGAAACACCATATATTTT	CASSYGGLSGNTIYF
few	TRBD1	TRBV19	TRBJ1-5	TGTGCCAGTAGTGGGACAGGGAGGCGAGGCAATCAGCCCCAGCATTTT	CASSGTGRRGNQPQHF
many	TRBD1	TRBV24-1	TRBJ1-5	TGTGCCACCAGTGAGCGTGACAGGGATTTATTTCAGCCCCAGCATTTT	CATSERDRDLFQPQHF
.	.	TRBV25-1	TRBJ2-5	TGTGCCAGCAGCCCCATCGCAGGGGGGCGGGAAGAGACCCAGTGCTTC	CASSPIAGGREETQCF
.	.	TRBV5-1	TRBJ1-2	TGCGCCAGCAGCATAGGGCCAGGCGAGCATGGCTACACCTTC	CASSIGPGEHGYTF
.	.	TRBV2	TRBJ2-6	TGTGCTAGAGCCGACAGCTCTGGGGCCAACGTCCTGACTTTC	CARADSSGANVLTF
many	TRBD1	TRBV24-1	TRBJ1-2	TGTGCCACCAGTGATTTGGAACAGGGGTATGGCTACACCTTC	CATSDLEQGYGYTF
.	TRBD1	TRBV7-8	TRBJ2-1	TGTGCCAGCAGCCCGCCCTGGACAGGGAGCTCCTACAATGAGCAGTTCTTC	CASSPPWTGSSYNEQFF
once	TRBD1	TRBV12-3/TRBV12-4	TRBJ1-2	TGTGCCAGCAGTCCGCGGGGGACAGGCCACTACTATGGCTACACCTTC	CASSPRGTGHYYGYTF
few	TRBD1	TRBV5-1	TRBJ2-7	TGCGCCAGCACCCCCAGGACAGGGCCGTCATACGAGCAGTACTTC	CASTPRTGPSYEQYF
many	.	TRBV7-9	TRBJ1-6	TGTGCCAGCAGTCTCCTCGGTTCACCCCTCCACTTT	CASSLLGSPLHF
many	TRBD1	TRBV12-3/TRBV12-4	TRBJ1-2	TGTGCCAGCAGTCCTACAGGGGGACCTAACTATGGCTACACCTTC	CASSPTGGPNYGYTF
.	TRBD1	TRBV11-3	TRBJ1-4	TGTGCCAGCAGAGAGCCGGGACAGGGTAATGAAAAACTGTTTTTT	CASREPGQGNEKLFF
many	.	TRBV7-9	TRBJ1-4	TGTGCCAGCATCAGATCGGGGCTGGGCGAAAAACTGTTTTTT	CASIRSGLGEKLFF
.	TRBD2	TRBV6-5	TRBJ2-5	TGTGCCAGCAGTCCCGTCCGACTAGCCCGACTAGAGACCCAGTACTTC	CASSPVRLARLETQYF
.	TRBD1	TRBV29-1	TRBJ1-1	TGCAGCGTAGAAGGGGACAGATTGAACACTGAAGCTTTCTTT	CSVEGDRLNTEAFF
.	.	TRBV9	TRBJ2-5	TGTGCCAGCAGCGCTTCCGGGACCCCAGGGGAGGGCCAGTACTTC	CASSASGTPGEGQYF